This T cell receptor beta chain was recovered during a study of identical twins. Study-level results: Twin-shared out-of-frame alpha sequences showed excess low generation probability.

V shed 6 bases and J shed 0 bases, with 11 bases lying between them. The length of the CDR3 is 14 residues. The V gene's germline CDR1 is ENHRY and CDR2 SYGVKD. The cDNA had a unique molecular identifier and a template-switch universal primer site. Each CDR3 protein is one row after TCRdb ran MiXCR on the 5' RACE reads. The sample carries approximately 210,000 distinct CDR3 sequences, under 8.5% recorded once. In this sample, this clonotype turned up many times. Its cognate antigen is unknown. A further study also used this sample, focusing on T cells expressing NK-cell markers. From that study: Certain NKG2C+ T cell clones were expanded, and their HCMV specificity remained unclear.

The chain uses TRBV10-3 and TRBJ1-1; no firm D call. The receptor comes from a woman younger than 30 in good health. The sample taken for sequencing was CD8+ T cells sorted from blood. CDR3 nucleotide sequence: TGTGCCATCAGCTACAGAGAGATGAACACTGAAGCTTTCTTT. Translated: CAISYREMNTEAFF.